The subject of this entry is one TCR beta chain. Antigen unknown. Other DNA sequences in the sample encode the same CDR3. Repertoires were generated with immunoSEQ multiplex PCR, while TCRdb's copy carries only in-frame clones and drops some. This table has approximately 110,000 clones, 90% to 95% appearing once. The CDR3 runs to 13 residues. The V gene's germline CDR1 is MGHRA and CDR2 YSYEKL. Trimming left V 2 bases short and J 8 bases short, with 10 bases between. The data originate from a study of T cell responses to AZD1222 COVID-19 vaccine. Study as a whole: Second-dose timings of about 4 or about 12 weeks were pooled.

The study's findings and limits: Vaccine-related CD4 TCRs covered spike, predominating at 160-218 and 743-854. Clonal diversity was possibly underestimated; the donors were predominantly white British and more often female.

The gene calls are TRBV4-1 and TRBJ2-1, with D perhaps matching TRBD2 (5 bases). The sample consisted of peripheral blood, taken on day 0 of AZD1222 vaccination. The clonotype originates from an adult in good health. The CDR3 spells CASSQLLAHEQFF. CDR3 coding DNA: TGCGCCAGCAGCCAACTCCTAGCACATGAGCAGTTCTTC.